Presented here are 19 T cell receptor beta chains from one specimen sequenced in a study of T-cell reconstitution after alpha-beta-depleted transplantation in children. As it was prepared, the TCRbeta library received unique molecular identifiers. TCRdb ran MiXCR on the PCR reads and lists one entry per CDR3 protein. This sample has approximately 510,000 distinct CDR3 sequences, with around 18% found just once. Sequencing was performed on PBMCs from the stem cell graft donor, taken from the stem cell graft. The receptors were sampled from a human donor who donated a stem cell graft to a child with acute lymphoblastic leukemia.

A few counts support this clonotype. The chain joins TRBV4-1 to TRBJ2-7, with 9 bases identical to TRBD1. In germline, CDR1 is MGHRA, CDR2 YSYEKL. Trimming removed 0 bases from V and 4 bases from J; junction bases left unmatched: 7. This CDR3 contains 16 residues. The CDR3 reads CASSQEVGTGMYEQYF. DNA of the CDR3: TGCGCCAGCAGCCAAGAGGTTGGGACAGGGATGTACGAGCAGTACTTC.

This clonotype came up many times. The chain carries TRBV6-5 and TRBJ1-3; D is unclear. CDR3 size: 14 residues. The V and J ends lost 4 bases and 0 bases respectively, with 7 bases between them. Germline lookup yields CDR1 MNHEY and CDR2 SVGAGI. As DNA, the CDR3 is TGTGCCAGCAGTTTACAGAGCTCTGGAAACACCATATATTTT. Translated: CASSLQSSGNTIYF.

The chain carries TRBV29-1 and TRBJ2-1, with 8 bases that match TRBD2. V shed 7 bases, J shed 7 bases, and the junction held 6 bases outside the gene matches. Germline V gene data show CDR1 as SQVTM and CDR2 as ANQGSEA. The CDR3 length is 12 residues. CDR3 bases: TGCAGCGGGGGTAGCGGGACTAATGAGCAGTTCTTC. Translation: CSGGSGTNEQFF.

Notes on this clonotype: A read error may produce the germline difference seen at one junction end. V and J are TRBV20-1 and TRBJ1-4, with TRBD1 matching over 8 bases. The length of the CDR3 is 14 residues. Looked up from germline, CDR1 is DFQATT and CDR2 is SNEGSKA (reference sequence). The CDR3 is CSANQGATNAKLFF. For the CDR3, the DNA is TGCAGTGCAAATCAGGGGGCAACTAATGCAAAACTGTTTTTT.

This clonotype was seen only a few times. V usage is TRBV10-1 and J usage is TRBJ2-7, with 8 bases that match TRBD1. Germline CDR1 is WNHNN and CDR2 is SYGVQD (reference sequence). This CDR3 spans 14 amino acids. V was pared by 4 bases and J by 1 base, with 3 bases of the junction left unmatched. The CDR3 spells CASSGWTGSYEQYF. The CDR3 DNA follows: TGCGCCAGCAGTGGGTGGACAGGGTCCTACGAGCAGTACTTC.

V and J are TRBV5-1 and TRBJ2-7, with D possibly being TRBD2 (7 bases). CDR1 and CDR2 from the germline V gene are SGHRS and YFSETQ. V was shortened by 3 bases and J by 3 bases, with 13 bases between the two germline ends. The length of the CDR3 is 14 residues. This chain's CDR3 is CASSYREGYYEQYF. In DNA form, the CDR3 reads TGCGCCAGCAGCTACAGGGAGGGCTACTACGAGCAGTACTTC.

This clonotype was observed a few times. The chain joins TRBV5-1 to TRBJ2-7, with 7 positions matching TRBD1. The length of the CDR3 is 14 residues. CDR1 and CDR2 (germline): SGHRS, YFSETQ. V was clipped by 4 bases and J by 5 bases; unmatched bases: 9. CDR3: CASSAPGGSHEQYF. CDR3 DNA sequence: TGCGCCAGCAGCGCCCCAGGGGGATCTCACGAGCAGTACTTC.

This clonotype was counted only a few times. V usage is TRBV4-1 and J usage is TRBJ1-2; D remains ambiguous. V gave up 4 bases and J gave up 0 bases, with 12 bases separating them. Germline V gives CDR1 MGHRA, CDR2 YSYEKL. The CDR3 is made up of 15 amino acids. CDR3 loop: CASSLSYDTNYGYTF. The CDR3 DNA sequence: TGCGCCAGCAGCCTATCGTATGATACTAACTATGGCTACACCTTC.

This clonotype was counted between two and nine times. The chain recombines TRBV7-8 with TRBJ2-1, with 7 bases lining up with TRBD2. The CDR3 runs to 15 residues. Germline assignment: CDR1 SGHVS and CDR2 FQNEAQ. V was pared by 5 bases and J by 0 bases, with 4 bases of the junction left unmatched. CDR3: CASSNPSGSYNEQFF. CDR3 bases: TGTGCCAGCAGCAACCCTAGCGGCTCCTACAATGAGCAGTTCTTC.

The CDR3 is CASSLEPTIRGGNTIYF. CDR3 nucleotides: TGTGCCAGCAGCTTAGAGCCCACCATACGAGGAGGAAACACCATATATTTT. The chain carries TRBV11-2 and TRBJ1-3; D is ambiguous. CDR1 SGHAT and CDR2 FQNNGV come from the germline V gene. V was trimmed by 0 bases and J by 4 bases, leaving 16 bases between them. The CDR3 totals 17 residues.

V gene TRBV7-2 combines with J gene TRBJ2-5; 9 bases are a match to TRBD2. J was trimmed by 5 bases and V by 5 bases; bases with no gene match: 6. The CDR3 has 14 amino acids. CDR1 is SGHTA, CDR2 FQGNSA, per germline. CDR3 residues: CASSTAGGRETQYF. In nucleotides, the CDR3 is TGTGCCAGCAGCACAGCGGGAGGTCGGGAGACCCAGTACTTC. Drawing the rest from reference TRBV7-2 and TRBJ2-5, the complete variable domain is GAGVSQSPSNKVTEKGKDVELRCDPISGHTALYWYRQSLGQGLEFLIYFQGNSAPDKSGLPSDRFSAERTGGSVSTLTIQRTQQEDSAVYLCASSTAGGRETQYFGPGTRLLVL.

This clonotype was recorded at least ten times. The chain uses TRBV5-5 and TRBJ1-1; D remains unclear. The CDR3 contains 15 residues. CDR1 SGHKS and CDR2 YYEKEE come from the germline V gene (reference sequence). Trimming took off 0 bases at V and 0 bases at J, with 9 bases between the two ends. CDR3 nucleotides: TGTGCCAGCAGCTTGGCGGGCCGTTTGAACACTGAAGCTTTCTTT. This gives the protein CASSLAGRLNTEAFF. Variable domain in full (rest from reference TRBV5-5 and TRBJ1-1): DAGVTQSPTHLIKTRGQQVTLRCSPISGHKSVSWYQQVLGQGPQFIFQYYEKEERGRGNFPDRFSARQFPNYSSELNVNALLLGDSALYLCASSLAGRLNTEAFFGQGTRLTVV.

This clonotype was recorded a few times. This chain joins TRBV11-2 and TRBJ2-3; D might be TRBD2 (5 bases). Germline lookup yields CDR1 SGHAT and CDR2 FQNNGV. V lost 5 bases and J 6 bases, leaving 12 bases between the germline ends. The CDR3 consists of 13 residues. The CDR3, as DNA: TGTGCCAGCAGCCTCGTCGGGGTCGATACGCAGTATTTT. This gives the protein CASSLVGVDTQYF.

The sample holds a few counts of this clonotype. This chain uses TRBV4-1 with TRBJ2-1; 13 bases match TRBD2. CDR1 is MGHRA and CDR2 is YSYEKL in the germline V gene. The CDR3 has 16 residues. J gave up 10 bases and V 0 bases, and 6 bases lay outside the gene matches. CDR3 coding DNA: TGCGCCAGCAGCCAAGATCGACTAGCGGGAGGCGGCGAGCAGTTCTTC. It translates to CASSQDRLAGGGEQFF.

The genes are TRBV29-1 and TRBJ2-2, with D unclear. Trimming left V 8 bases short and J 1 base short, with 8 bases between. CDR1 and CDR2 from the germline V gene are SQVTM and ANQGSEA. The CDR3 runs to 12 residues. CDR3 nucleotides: TGCAGCTCCTCAGGGAACACCGGGGAGCTGTTTTTT. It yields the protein CSSSGNTGELFF.

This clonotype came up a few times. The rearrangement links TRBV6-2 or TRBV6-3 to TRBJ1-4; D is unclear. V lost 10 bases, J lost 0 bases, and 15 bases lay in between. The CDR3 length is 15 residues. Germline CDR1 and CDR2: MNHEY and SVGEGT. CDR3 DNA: TGTGCCACCACCCAGACGGCGCCAACTAATGAAAAACTGTTTTTT. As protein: CATTQTAPTNEKLFF.

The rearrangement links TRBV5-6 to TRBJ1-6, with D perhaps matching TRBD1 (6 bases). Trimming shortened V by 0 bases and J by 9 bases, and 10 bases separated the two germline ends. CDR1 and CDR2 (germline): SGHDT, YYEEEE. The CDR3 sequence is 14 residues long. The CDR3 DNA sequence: TGTGCCAGCAGCTTGGGGCAGGGGATTTCACCCCTCCACTTT. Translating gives CASSLGQGISPLHF. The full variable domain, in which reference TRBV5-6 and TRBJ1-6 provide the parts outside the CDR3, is DAGVTQSPTHLIKTRGQQVTLRCSPKSGHDTVSWYQQALGQGPQFIFQYYEEEERQRGNFPDRFSGHQFPNYSSELNVNALLLGDSALYLCASSLGQGISPLHFGNGTRLTVT.

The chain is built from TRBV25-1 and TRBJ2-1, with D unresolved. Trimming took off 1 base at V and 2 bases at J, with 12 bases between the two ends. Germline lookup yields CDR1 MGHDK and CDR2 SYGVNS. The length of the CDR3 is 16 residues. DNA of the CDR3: TGTGCCAGCAGTGAATGGGTAACAGAAACCTACAATGAGCAGTTCTTC. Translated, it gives CASSEWVTETYNEQFF. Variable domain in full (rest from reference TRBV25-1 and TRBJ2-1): EADIYQTPRYLVIGTGKKITLECSQTMGHDKMYWYQQDPGMELHLIHYSYGVNSTEKGDLSSESTVSRIRTEHFPLTLESARPSHTSQYLCASSEWVTETYNEQFFGPGTRLTVL.

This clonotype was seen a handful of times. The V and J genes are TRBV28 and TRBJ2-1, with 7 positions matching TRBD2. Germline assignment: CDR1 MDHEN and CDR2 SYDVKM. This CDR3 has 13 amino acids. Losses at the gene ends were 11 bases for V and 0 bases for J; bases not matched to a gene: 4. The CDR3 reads CACGGSSYNEQFF. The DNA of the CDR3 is TGTGCCTGCGGCGGGAGCTCCTACAATGAGCAGTTCTTC.